A single T cell receptor beta chain is shown here with its context. Its antigen is currently not known. The record has no base qualities; no much larger clone is one base away. This sample is part of a study of blood T cell repertoires in COVID-19 (dated by TCRdb to the early 2020s). Background for the entire study: Samples covering the acute and convalescent phases of COVID-19 were provided by collaborators in the United States, Italy and Spain. The material from the prospective study consisted of cDNA or gDNA derived from T cells, B-cell-depleted T cells, or PBMCs. Subjects who had been exposed to COVID-19, were actively infected with it, or had recovered from it provided the deeply sampled blood TCRbeta repertoires that made up the dataset. The repertoires were made available in a free public database intended to serve as a resource for research on the immune response to SARS-CoV-2. Samples came from the ongoing ImmuneRACE study (first 160 participants) plus 1,254 subjects from 6 global collaborators. A de-identified subject ID, COVID-19 status, age in years and sex were almost always included in the sample metadata. Where available, HLA class I and class II types were obtained from metadata supplied by the sample provider rather than from assay-based typing.

Collaborating institutions collected whole blood in K2EDTA tubes following their own protocols. For TCRbeta analysis, collaborators shipped samples in one of three forms: frozen whole blood, isolated PBMCs, or DNA extracted from either of those sample types. The study at large found these results: The amount of clinical and demographic metadata varied by source and participant and was provided uncurated.

From V the trimming removes 6 bases and from J it removes 2 bases, while the gene matches leave 10 bases of the junction unaccounted for. Its CDR3 holds 15 amino acids, cysteine through phenylalanine. The CDR3 DNA has 45 bases and is translated from base 1. In the germline V gene, CDR1 corresponds to MNHEY and CDR2 to SVGAGI. TCRbeta CDR3 regions were amplified from genomic DNA by means of the immunoSEQ Assay, a bias-controlled multiplex PCR. As for the authors' bioinformatics: Nucleated cell counts per sample were estimated from amplification of reference gene primers within the assay. To quantify the absolute abundance of each unique TCRbeta CDR3 rearrangement, sequence reads were collapsed and filtered. For each sample, productive Simpson clonality was calculated as the square root of Simpson's diversity index over productive rearrangements. TCRdb stores this immuneACCESS table with in-frame sequences only. Part of the clones is absent; in the studies checked, under half of the shortfall reflects unresolved V genes, and no reason is known for the rest. The V and J calls and the clone size are those of that table, but D and trimming were determined from the DNA. This sample holds over 150,000 clones; approximately 80% were observed only once. The top ten clones comprise less than 3% of the sample.

Sequenced: peripheral blood. Recombination linked TRBV6-5 to TRBJ2-7; the central 7 bases match TRBD1. This TCR was sampled from a woman aged 60-75 years with acute or convalescent COVID-19. The base sequence is TGTGCCAGCAGCCAAAGGGGACAGCTCACCTACGAGCAGTACTTC. This codes for CASSQRGQLTYEQYF.